This T cell receptor (beta chain) is drawn from a study of T cell repertoires in cytomegalovirus infection. For this clonotype: The antigen is undetermined. A much larger clone lies one base from this, so it may be a read error.

The CDR3 extends over 16 amino acids. Germline loops: CDR1 MGHRA, CDR2 YSYEKL. TCRdb used MiXCR to reprocess the reads, holding one entry per CDR3 protein. This sample has hundreds of thousands of distinct CDR3 sequences; around a third occur once, and the top ten carry about 14%. Material: cultured CD8+ T cells from PBMCs, obtained from culture after CMV antigen stimulation. The chain recombines TRBV4-1 with TRBJ2-2; 8 bases are a match to TRBD2. This TCR was recovered from a human donor in good health (CMV status not recorded). Some clones in this sample may be carry-over from other donors' samples. CDR3 residues: CASSQVAGLAPGELFF. DNA for the CDR3: TGTGCCAGCAGCCAAGTCGCCGGACTAGCCCCCGGGGAGCTGTTTTTT.